The sequence of this T cell receptor beta chain was determined in a study of human T cells and chemical hapten exposure. TCRdb re-called the RACE reads through MiXCR, storing one row per CDR3 protein. Of about 61,000 distinct CDR3 sequences listed, approximately 7% are singletons. Time point: pre-sensitization, week 0. Treatment given: therapeutic diphenylcyclopropenone sensitization with weekly scalp DPC. This clonotype was recorded many times. Antigen unknown. Deletions cut 6 bases from V and 8 bases from J, with 16 bases between. CDR1 is MNHEY and CDR2 is SVGAGI in the germline V gene. CDR3 size: 13 residues. Study findings and constraints: Significantly greater numbers of large CDR3 similarity clusters came from expanded TCRs than from controls.

This clonotype originated in a woman aged 25-40 years with alopecia areata. Some clones in this sample may be carry-over from other donors' samples. This specimen consisted of whole blood, obtained in connection with sensitization to the hapten diphenylcyclopropenone (DPC). V and J are TRBV6-5 and TRBJ1-2; D unresolved. In nucleotides, the CDR3 is TGTGCCAGCAGGGGTGTTGGGAGGGAAGGCTACACCTTC. It yields the protein CASRGVGREGYTF.